Included here is one T cell receptor (beta chain) sequence, with context. Its antigen is undetermined. CDR3 length equals 15 residues. CDR1 and CDR2 from the germline V gene are SNHLY and FYNNEI. Deletions cut 8 bases from V and 0 bases from J, with 13 bases between. Both 60 Vbeta primers and 13 Jbeta primers went into the PCR. Authors' processing steps: It was a later analysis that counted roughly 80 million unique TCR beta chains, of which roughly 10 million were shared. Libraries were prepared by immunoSEQ multiplex PCR; TCRdb keeps only in-frame clonotypes and omits some of them. That table supplies the V and J calls and clone size; D and trimming were determined from the DNA. Of 110,000 to 150,000 clones listed, 75% to 80% are singletons. This sample is drawn from a study of cytomegalovirus exposure and HLA in healthy donors. Points from the study as a whole: DRB1 had the most TCR associations and HLA-C the fewest, a later analysis found, with rates varying by HLA locus. The study designated roughly 160 TCR beta chains cytomegalovirus-associated. Per a later analysis, HLA-associated TCR beta chains showed more clonal expansion than other, equally common TCR beta chains.

Sequencing used PBMCs. This clonotype originated in a woman aged 45-59 years in good health and CMV-seronegative. The chain recombines TRBV2 with TRBJ2-2; D possibly corresponds to TRBD2 (5 bases). CDR3 residues: CASSGTDANTGELFF. CDR3 DNA sequence: TGTGCCAGCTCGGGAACGGACGCGAACACCGGGGAGCTGTTTTTT. The variable domain in full, completed from reference TRBV2 and TRBJ2-2, reads EPEVTQTPSHQVTQMGQEVILRCVPISNHLYFYWYRQILGQKVEFLVSFYNNEISEKSEIFDDQFSVERPDGSNFTLKIRSTKLEDSAMYFCASSGTDANTGELFFGEGSRLTVL.